Following are 11 T cell receptor beta chains from one sample sequenced in a study of cytomegalovirus exposure and HLA in healthy donors. The PCR employed 60 Vbeta primers together with 13 Jbeta primers. Using immunoSEQ multiplex PCR, the repertoire was profiled, and TCRdb retains in-frame clones only, with some absent. The table for this sample gives around 63,000 clones. Sequenced input: PBMCs. Source of these receptors: a woman under 40 in good health and CMV-seronegative.

The chain combines TRBV2 with TRBJ2-7, with a tentative D call TRBD1 (6 bases). Germline CDR1 is SNHLY and CDR2 is FYNNEI. This CDR3 is 14 amino acids long. The ends were cut back, 6 bases at V and 4 bases at J, with 16 bases in the middle. CDR3 amino acids: CASSPGAGTYEQYF. Here the CDR3 DNA reads TGTGCCAGCAGCCCCGGGGCAGGGACATACGAGCAGTACTTC.

A remark on this clone: At one boundary the junction diverges from the germline segment, which might be a read error. V usage is TRBV6-1 and J usage is TRBJ1-2; D is ambiguous. CDR1 and CDR2 from the germline V gene are MNHNS and SASEGT. The CDR3 contains 12 residues. CDR3 sequence: CASSRTPVLSYF. The CDR3 coding sequence is TGTGCCAGCAGCCGCACCCCGGTCCTTTCGTACTTC.

This chain uses TRBV30 with TRBJ2-7, with D unresolved. CDR3 size: 12 residues. V shed 5 bases and J shed 2 bases, with 10 bases lying between them. Germline-derived CDR1 and CDR2 are GTSNPN and SVGIG (reference sequence). CDR3 amino acids: CAWQADAYEQYF. The CDR3 DNA sequence: TGTGCCTGGCAGGCAGACGCCTACGAGCAGTACTTC.

The chain carries TRBV18 and TRBJ1-2; tentatively, D is TRBD1 (6 bases). Germline CDR1 reads KGHSH; CDR2 reads LQKENI. CDR3 length equals 11 residues. V dropped 6 bases and J dropped 8 bases, with 10 bases sitting between them. The CDR3 nucleotides are TGTGCCAGCTCGCAGGGGACCGGCTACACCTTC. It is translated as CASSQGTGYTF.

The chain uses TRBV28 and TRBJ2-7, with D uncertain. CDR1 and CDR2 from the germline V gene are MDHEN and SYDVKM. This CDR3 spans 11 amino acids. V was pared by 6 bases and J by 7 bases, with 10 bases between. The CDR3 is CASSRNEEQYF. The CDR3 DNA reads as TGTGCCAGCAGCCGAAATGAGGAGCAGTACTTC.

The chain links TRBV28 to TRBJ2-7; D remains ambiguous. In germline, CDR1 is MDHEN, CDR2 SYDVKM. The germline V and J ends were trimmed by 3 bases and 3 bases, with 9 bases remaining between them. The CDR3 totals 13 residues. The CDR3 region is CASSLGSGYEQYF. The CDR3 DNA sequence: TGTGCCAGCAGTTTGGGCAGTGGCTACGAGCAGTACTTC.

The gene calls are TRBV28 and TRBJ1-3; no clear D. Germline V gene data show CDR1 as MDHEN and CDR2 as SYDVKM. V was clipped by 6 bases and J by 4 bases, with 13 bases between them. The CDR3 loop spans 14 amino acids. Here the CDR3 DNA reads TGTGCCAGCAGGCCTTCAGGCTTGGGAAACACCATATATTTT. It yields the protein CASRPSGLGNTIYF.

The chain links TRBV4-3 to TRBJ1-2; 9 bases fit TRBD1. CDR3 length: 15 residues. Germline CDR1 and CDR2: LGHNA and YSLEER. The J segment lost 2 bases and the V segment lost 1 base, leaving 2 bases of the junction unmatched. The CDR3 DNA is TGCGCCAGCAGCCAAGGACAGGGGGGAAACTATGGCTACACCTTC. It translates to CASSQGQGGNYGYTF.

The rearrangement links TRBV27 to TRBJ2-7; possible D gene TRBD2, 6 bases. The CDR3 has 15 amino acids. Trimming left V 11 bases short and J 0 bases short, with 20 bases between. CDR1 is MNHEY, CDR2 SMNVEV, per germline (reference sequence). The CDR3 protein is CAVAAGTLGSYEQYF. DNA for the CDR3: TGTGCCGTAGCCGCGGGAACCTTAGGCTCCTACGAGCAGTACTTC.

The chain recombines TRBV9 with TRBJ1-1; a weak D match, TRBD1 (5 bases). The CDR3 consists of 13 residues. Germline V lookup: CDR1 SGDLS, CDR2 YYNGEE. V was pared by 2 bases and J by 4 bases, with 9 bases between. The DNA of the CDR3 is TGTGCCAGCAGCGTCGGGGGACCCACTGAAGCTTTCTTT. Its translation is CASSVGGPTEAFF.

This chain uses TRBV11-2 with TRBJ1-1; D is undetermined. The germline CDR1 and CDR2 sequences are SGHAT and FQNNGV. Trimming took 5 bases from V and 11 from J, leaving 12 bases between them. This CDR3 has 11 residues. The CDR3 spells CASSPRPGAFF. The DNA for the CDR3 is TGTGCCAGCAGCCCCAGGCCGGGGGCTTTCTTT.